These 25 T cell receptor beta chains were sequenced from one sample in a study of chemoradiotherapy in HPV16-positive cancers. Sequencing was performed with immunoSEQ multiplex PCR; in TCRdb, only in-frame clones are kept and a portion is missing. The data hold some 9,700 clones, with over 65% observed a single time. Collection of the sample occurred from a patient who underwent chemoradiotherapy. The receptors here all came from a human donor with HPV-associated anogenital cancer.

V gene TRBV5-1 combines with J gene TRBJ2-2, with D uncertain. Trimming cost V 4 bases and J 6 bases, with 10 bases left between them. The CDR3 runs to 13 residues. Germline CDR1 SGHRS, CDR2 YFSETQ. CDR3 coding DNA: TGCGCCAGCAGCAGCGACGGAGCCGGGGAGCTGTTTTTT. This gives the protein CASSSDGAGELFF.

The chain combines TRBV27 with TRBJ2-7; 8 bases agree with TRBD2. The CDR3 is 15 amino acids. Germline V lookup: CDR1 MNHEY, CDR2 SMNVEV (reference sequence). The trim removed 10 bases at V and 2 bases at J, leaving 13 bases unmatched. For the CDR3, the DNA is TGTGCCATCATGACAAAGCGGGGGTTCGCCTACGAGCAGTACTTC. It is translated as CAIMTKRGFAYEQYF.

This chain connects TRBV5-1 to TRBJ1-4, with D possibly TRBD1 on 5 matching bases. This CDR3 spans 15 amino acids. Trimming left V 3 bases short and J 0 bases short, with 9 bases between. Germline loops: CDR1 SGHRS, CDR2 YFSETQ. The CDR3 nucleotides are TGCGCCAGCAGCTCAAGACAGCCAACTAATGAAAAACTGTTTTTT. Its protein product is CASSSRQPTNEKLFF.

This clone was detected only once. The chain employs TRBV18 and TRBJ1-2; D perhaps matches TRBD1 (6 bases). This CDR3 is built from 15 residues. The V end lost 5 bases, the J end lost 4 bases, and 17 bases lay between the germline ends. The germline V gene has CDR1 KGHSH and CDR2 LQKENI. CDR3 sequence (DNA): TGTGCCAGCTCAGAGCGACAGGACCGGATCTATGGCTACACCTTC. It encodes CASSERQDRIYGYTF.

The genes are TRBV11-2 and TRBJ2-1; D is uncertain. V was clipped by 3 bases and J by 2 bases, with 5 bases between them. The CDR3 consists of 13 residues. Looked up from germline, CDR1 is SGHAT and CDR2 is FQNNGV. The CDR3 loop is CASSFTAYNEQFF. The CDR3 DNA reads TGTGCCAGCAGCTTCACAGCCTACAATGAGCAGTTCTTC.

The chain has TRBV14 and TRBJ2-2, with D maybe TRBD1 (5 bases). The CDR3 loop spans 16 amino acids. Trimming removed 5 bases at V and 0 bases at J, with 13 bases between. Germline CDR1 SGHDN, CDR2 FVKESK. CDR3 nucleotides: TGTGCCAGCAGCGCGCGCCCAGGGACGAACACCGGGGAGCTGTTTTTT. This gives the protein CASSARPGTNTGELFF.

In its sample, this clone was seen a few times. V is TRBV28 and J is TRBJ1-2; maybe TRBD1 (5 bases). The V end was cut by 5 bases, the J end by 3 bases, with 16 bases between. This CDR3 has 15 amino acids. CDR1 is MDHEN, CDR2 SYDVKM, per germline. CDR3 protein: CASSVIPGRHYGYTF. Here the CDR3 DNA reads TGTGCCAGCAGTGTCATCCCGGGACGGCACTATGGCTACACCTTC.

The rearrangement joins TRBV14 to TRBJ1-1; D is unresolved. The length of the CDR3 is 13 residues. Germline-derived CDR1 and CDR2 are SGHDN and FVKESK. V gave up 3 bases and J gave up 6 bases, with 11 bases separating them. The CDR3 spells CASSHAGTPEAFF. In DNA, the CDR3 is TGTGCCAGCAGCCACGCGGGAACCCCTGAAGCTTTCTTT.

This chain uses TRBV9 with TRBJ2-5; 7 bases are a match to TRBD1. V lost 1 base and J lost 3; bases outside the gene matches: 0. CDR1 and CDR2 (germline): SGDLS, YYNGEE. The CDR3 totals 13 residues. The CDR3 reads CASSVQGEETQYF. CDR3 nucleotide sequence: TGTGCCAGCAGCGTACAGGGGGAAGAGACCCAGTACTTC.

The chain has TRBV7-2 and TRBJ1-3; no definite D call. CDR1 SGHTA and CDR2 FQGNSA come from the germline V gene. The CDR3 loop spans 15 amino acids. Trimming took 5 bases from V and 2 from J, leaving 13 bases between them. The CDR3 loop reads CASSATGNPGNTIYF. CDR3 sequence (DNA): TGTGCCAGCAGCGCGACTGGTAACCCTGGAAACACCATATATTTT. The full variable domain, with the rest looked up from reference TRBV7-2 and TRBJ1-3, is GAGVSQSPSNKVTEKGKDVELRCDPISGHTALYWYRQSLGQGLEFLIYFQGNSAPDKSGLPSDRFSAERTGGSVSTLTIQRTQQEDSAVYLCASSATGNPGNTIYFGEGSWLTVV.

The chain combines TRBV11-3 with TRBJ2-7; D perhaps matches TRBD2 (6 bases). Trimming cost V 3 bases and J 7 bases, with 13 bases left between them. This CDR3 has 13 amino acids. CDR1 and CDR2 (germline): SGHNT, YENEEA. CDR3 sequence reads: CASSFTHAGEQYF. DNA of the CDR3: TGTGCCAGCAGCTTTACACATGCGGGGGAGCAGTACTTC. Combining the CDR3 with reference TRBV11-3 and TRBJ2-7 gives the whole variable domain EAGVVQSPRYKIIEKKQPVAFWCNPISGHNTLYWYLQNLGQGPELLIRYENEEAVDDSQLPKDRFSAERLKGVDSTLKIQPAELGDSAVYLCASSFTHAGEQYFGPGTRLTVT.

V is TRBV19 and J is TRBJ1-2; 7 bases map to TRBD1. Losses at the gene ends were 6 bases for V and 2 bases for J; bases not matched to a gene: 9. The CDR3 sequence is 15 residues long. The germline gives CDR1 LNHDA, CDR2 SQIVND (reference sequence). CDR3 amino acids: CASSNLRQGNYGYTF. The CDR3 region has the DNA TGTGCCAGTAGCAACTTACGACAGGGAAACTATGGCTACACCTTC.

This clone was seen only a few times. This chain connects TRBV18 to TRBJ1-2; D not resolved. Germline V gene data show CDR1 as KGHSH and CDR2 as LQKENI. Trimming left V 3 bases short and J 0 bases short, with 11 bases between. This CDR3 spans 15 amino acids. In DNA, the CDR3 is TGTGCCAGCTCACCCGACGGACTGCCTAACTATGGCTACACCTTC. Its translation is CASSPDGLPNYGYTF.

CDR3 in amino acids: CASSSDRGGQPQHF. The CDR3 coding sequence is TGCGCCAGCAGCTCTGACAGGGGGGGTCAGCCCCAGCATTTT. The J gene is TRBJ1-5, the V gene TRBV5-1; TRBD1 agrees at 9 bases. The CDR3 consists of 14 residues. The germline CDR1 and CDR2 sequences are SGHRS and YFSETQ. V trimming: 3 bases; J trimming: 6 bases; junction bases outside the gene matches: 4.

This chain uses TRBV10-3 with TRBJ1-6, with unresolved D. The CDR3 is 13 amino acids. From germline, CDR1 is ENHRY and CDR2 SYGVKD. Trimming left V 6 bases short and J 6 bases short, with 9 bases between. CDR3 sequence reads: CAIRTDGNSPLHF. The CDR3 region has the DNA TGTGCCATCAGGACGGATGGTAATTCACCCCTCCACTTT.

V usage is TRBV4-1 and J usage is TRBJ1-4; TRBD1 matches at 10 bases. Germline V gene sequence: CDR1 MGHRA, CDR2 YSYEKL. This CDR3 has 19 amino acids. J was trimmed by 5 bases and V by 0 bases; bases with no gene match: 12. CDR3 sequence: CASSQEVGRQGAINEKLFF. CDR3 nucleotides: TGCGCCAGCAGCCAAGAGGTCGGGCGACAGGGGGCCATAAATGAAAAACTGTTTTTT.

The chain couples TRBV28 to TRBJ2-5, with D maybe TRBD1 (5 bases). The CDR3 contains 14 residues. Germline-derived CDR1 and CDR2 are MDHEN and SYDVKM. V was trimmed by 3 bases and J by 3 bases, leaving 11 bases between them. The CDR3 reads CASSFPGREETQYF. Here the CDR3 DNA reads TGTGCCAGCAGTTTCCCGGGCAGGGAAGAGACCCAGTACTTC. Complete variable domain (other parts from reference TRBV28 and TRBJ2-5): DVKVTQSSRYLVKRTGEKVFLECVQDMDHENMFWYRQDPGLGLRLIYFSYDVKMKEKGDIPEGYSVSREKKERFSLILESASTNQTSMYLCASSFPGREETQYFGPGTRLLVL.

J is TRBJ2-3 and V is TRBV7-2; 10 bases fit TRBD2. This CDR3 is 16 amino acids long. Looked up from germline, CDR1 is SGHTA and CDR2 is FQGNSA. With V trimmed by 6 bases and J by 2 bases, 8 bases remained unmatched. The CDR3 DNA sequence: TGTGCCAGCAGACTTAGCGGGGGGATGAACACAGATACGCAGTATTTT. Translation gives CASRLSGGMNTDTQYF.

This clone was recorded a few times. The genes are TRBV2 and TRBJ1-4; D not certain. This CDR3 region has 11 residues. Deletions cut 4 bases from V and 8 bases from J, with 5 bases between. CDR1 is SNHLY, CDR2 FYNNEI, per germline. The CDR3 spells CASSGEEKLFF. CDR3 coding DNA: TGTGCCAGCAGTGGGGAGGAAAAACTGTTTTTT.

The chain's CDR3 is CATEAPNTGELFF. The CDR3 DNA follows: TGTGCCACCGAGGCCCCAAACACCGGGGAGCTGTTTTTT. This chain links TRBV19 with TRBJ2-2; D not certain. There are 13 residues in the CDR3. Germline CDR1 LNHDA, CDR2 SQIVND (reference sequence). The germline V and J ends were trimmed by 10 bases and 2 bases, with 11 bases remaining between them.

The rearrangement uses TRBV6-1 and TRBJ2-6; D gene ambiguous. Germline V gives CDR1 MNHNS, CDR2 SASEGT. The V gene lost 2 bases and the J gene lost 0 bases, with 5 bases spanning the gap. CDR3 length: 15 amino acids. CDR3 loop: CASSEFFSGANVLTF. In DNA, the CDR3 is TGTGCCAGCAGTGAATTCTTCTCTGGGGCCAACGTCCTGACTTTC.

J is TRBJ2-6 and V is TRBV7-9, with a possible D match to TRBD1 (6 bases). Germline V lookup: CDR1 SEHNR, CDR2 FQNEAQ (reference sequence). CDR3 size: 16 residues. The V and J ends lost 1 base and 2 bases respectively, with 9 bases between them. The CDR3 DNA reads TGTGCCAGCAGCTTAGTACAGGGCCCTGGGGCCAACGTCCTGACTTTC. Translation: CASSLVQGPGANVLTF.

The chain is built from TRBV5-8 and TRBJ2-5; TRBD2 agrees at 8 bases. V was clipped by 6 bases and J by 5 bases; unmatched bases: 6. This CDR3 has 13 residues. Germline V gene sequence: CDR1 SGHTS, CDR2 YDEGEE. CDR3 sequence (DNA): TGTGCCAGCAACATTAGCGGGGCTGAGACCCAGTACTTC. It translates to CASNISGAETQYF.

V is TRBV15 and J is TRBJ2-5; 7 bases are shared with TRBD2. The CDR3 consists of 15 residues. Germline lookup yields CDR1 LNHNV and CDR2 YYDKDF (reference sequence). V shed 1 base, J shed 5 bases, and the junction held 7 bases outside the gene matches. CDR3 DNA: TGTGCCACCAGCAGAGCCCCGGGGGGAGGGGAGACCCAGTACTTC. This encodes CATSRAPGGGETQYF.

This clone was counted only a few times. The chain is built from TRBV5-6 and TRBJ1-6, with a possible D match to TRBD1 (6 bases). Germline V CDR1 and CDR2: SGHDT, YYEEEE. The CDR3 covers 13 residues. Trimming stripped 3 bases from V and 11 bases from J, with 12 bases between. The CDR3 DNA is TGTGCCAGCAGCTCCCAAACAGGGCCACCCCTCCACTTT. Its translation: CASSSQTGPPLHF.